Presented here are 27 T cell receptor beta chains from one specimen sequenced in a study of cytomegalovirus exposure and HLA in healthy donors (dated by TCRdb to 2015 to 2018). Library preparation used the immunoSEQ multiplex PCR assay. A mixture of 60 forward primers for TCR Vbeta segments and 13 reverse primers for TCR Jbeta segments was used in the multiplex PCR. In its TCRdb copy, this immuneACCESS table keeps in-frame sequences only and misses some clones. Where compared with another copy, unresolved V genes explain less than half of these, and the others have no known cause. This sample lists about 200,000 clones; approximately 11% were detected once. The top ten constitute approximately 7.8% of the sample. Sequenced input: PBMCs. The receptors were sampled from a man aged 50-60 years in good health and CMV-seropositive.

This clone was observed a handful of times. The V call is TRBV6-1, the J call TRBJ2-7; 8 bases match TRBD1. The CDR3 consists of 15 residues. Germline CDR1 MNHNS, CDR2 SASEGT. Written as DNA, the CDR3 is TGTGCAAGCGGAGGACAGGGAAGCCCCTATAGAGAGCAGTACGTC. Translated: CASGGQGSPYREQYV.

This clone was counted a few times. V usage is TRBV6-4 and J usage is TRBJ2-3; D call uncertain. The length of the CDR3 is 14 residues. Germline CDR1 is MRHNA and CDR2 is SNTAGT. Trimming removed 0 bases at V and 4 bases at J, with 8 bases between. DNA for the CDR3: TGTGCCAGCAGTGACTCTTTAGCCTCAGATACGCAGTATTTT. Amino acid sequence: CASSDSLASDTQYF.

This clone has just a few counts. The V and J genes are TRBV5-1 and TRBJ2-1; tentative D call: TRBD2 (6 bases). The CDR3 extends over 14 amino acids. V was pared by 6 bases and J by 8 bases, with 18 bases between. CDR1 and CDR2 (germline): SGHRS, YFSETQ. The CDR3 here is CASTPLGEADEQFF. The CDR3 DNA sequence: TGCGCCAGCACCCCCCTAGGGGAGGCCGATGAGCAGTTCTTC.

V gene TRBV4-2 combines with J gene TRBJ2-3, with a tentative D call TRBD1 (6 bases). Per the germline V gene, CDR1 is LGHNA and CDR2 is YNFKEQ. The CDR3 is made up of 14 amino acids. V was cut by 5 bases and J by 6 bases, with 15 bases left in between. The CDR3: CASSAQGMGDTQYF. The CDR3 coding sequence is TGTGCCAGCAGCGCGCAGGGGATGGGGGATACGCAGTATTTT.

V gene TRBV7-2 combines with J gene TRBJ1-1; D unresolved. V gave up 5 bases and J gave up 5 bases, with 18 bases separating them. Germline loops: CDR1 SGHTA, CDR2 FQGNSA. The CDR3 is made up of 15 amino acids. CDR3 sequence (DNA): TGTGCCAGCAGCACCTCGGGAGGGCTAAGGACTGAAGCTTTCTTT. Amino acid sequence: CASSTSGGLRTEAFF.

V gene TRBV7-9 combines with J gene TRBJ2-2; 15 bases line up with TRBD2. The germline CDR1 and CDR2 sequences are SEHNR and FQNEAQ (reference sequence). The CDR3 totals 18 residues. The J segment lost 5 bases and the V segment lost 6 bases, leaving 10 bases of the junction unmatched. This CDR3 reads CASSHPGLAGGWTGELFF. The CDR3 DNA sequence: TGTGCCAGCAGTCATCCGGGACTAGCGGGGGGTTGGACCGGGGAGCTGTTTTTT.

The gene calls are TRBV11-3 and TRBJ2-1, with 11 bases aligning to TRBD2. V lost 8 bases to trimming and J lost 7 bases; unmatched junction nucleotides: 4. CDR3 length: 13 amino acids. Germline values: CDR1 SGHNT, CDR2 YENEEA. CDR3 coding DNA: TGTGCCAGCGGGAGACTAGCGGGGAATGAGCAGTTCTTC. Protein product: CASGRLAGNEQFF.

This chain links TRBV9 with TRBJ2-1; 9 bases line up with TRBD1. With 5 bases clipped from V and 6 bases from J, the junction kept 9 bases outside the gene matches. The CDR3 is made up of 15 amino acids. CDR1 is SGDLS, CDR2 YYNGEE, per germline. The CDR3 spells CASRPPGQGSNEQFF. In DNA form, the CDR3 reads TGTGCCAGCAGGCCACCGGGACAGGGCTCCAATGAGCAGTTCTTC.

This clone was seen more than once but under ten times. The rearrangement links TRBV27 to TRBJ2-7; D gene uncertain. The germline V gene has CDR1 MNHEY and CDR2 SMNVEV (reference sequence). The CDR3 contains 13 residues. V was cut by 2 bases and J by 0 bases, with 5 bases left in between. The CDR3, as DNA: TGTGCCAGCAGTTTACAGGTCTCCTACGAGCAGTACTTC. As protein: CASSLQVSYEQYF.

In this sample, this clone turned up a few times. V and J are TRBV28 and TRBJ2-1; the D gene is possibly TRBD1 (7 bases). Between the trimmed V and J ends, which lost 10 bases and 3 bases, there was a span of 13 bases. The length of the CDR3 is 13 residues. Germline lookup yields CDR1 MDHEN and CDR2 SYDVKM. CDR3 sequence: CATGGSRYNEQFF. CDR3 nucleotides: TGTGCCACAGGGGGGTCACGCTACAATGAGCAGTTCTTC.

The V gene is TRBV9, the J gene TRBJ2-2; D might be TRBD1 (6 bases). Germline-derived CDR1 and CDR2 are SGDLS and YYNGEE. CDR3 length: 15 residues. V shed 3 bases and J shed 2 bases, with 11 bases lying between them. CDR3 loop: CASSGRTANTGELFF. The DNA for the CDR3 is TGTGCCAGCAGCGGACGGACAGCCAACACCGGGGAGCTGTTTTTT.

Only a few counts were recorded for this clone. CDR3 coding DNA: TGTGCCACCCACCGACTAGCGGGGGGAGATACGCAGTATTTT. Translating gives CATHRLAGGDTQYF. This chain connects TRBV2 to TRBJ2-3, with TRBD2 identical over 13 bases. This CDR3 spans 14 amino acids. From germline, CDR1 is SNHLY and CDR2 FYNNEI. V was clipped by 10 bases and J by 5 bases; unmatched bases: 6.

The chain uses TRBV10-3 and TRBJ1-5; 7 nucleotides agree with TRBD1. Germline lookup yields CDR1 ENHRY and CDR2 SYGVKD. V was pared by 4 bases and J by 6 bases, with 6 bases of the junction left unmatched. CDR3 size: 14 residues. CDR3 amino acids: CAISGAGGTQPQHF. For the CDR3, the DNA is TGTGCCATCAGTGGAGCAGGGGGGACTCAGCCCCAGCATTTT.

This clone was picked up a small number of times. At the DNA level, this CDR3 is encoded by other sequences in the same sample as well. This chain joins TRBV5-4 and TRBJ2-7; perhaps TRBD1 as D (6 bases). CDR1 SGHNT and CDR2 YYREEE come from the germline V gene (reference sequence). The CDR3 extends over 12 amino acids. The V end lost 4 bases, the J end lost 3 bases, and 8 bases lay between the germline ends. The CDR3: CASSQDSYEQYF. The CDR3 DNA reads as TGTGCCAGCAGCCAGGACAGCTACGAGCAGTACTTC.

The rearrangement links TRBV7-2 to TRBJ2-3; a weak D match, TRBD2 (6 bases). Germline V gene sequence: CDR1 SGHTA, CDR2 FQGNSA. The length of the CDR3 is 13 residues. V was clipped by 3 bases and J by 5 bases, with 9 bases between them. CDR3 loop: CASSFRGIDTQYF. Written as DNA, the CDR3 is TGTGCCAGCAGCTTCCGGGGGATAGATACGCAGTATTTT. The full variable domain, its missing parts supplied by reference TRBV7-2 and TRBJ2-3, is GAGVSQSPSNKVTEKGKDVELRCDPISGHTALYWYRQSLGQGLEFLIYFQGNSAPDKSGLPSDRFSAERTGGSVSTLTIQRTQQEDSAVYLCASSFRGIDTQYFGPGTRLTVL.

The table lists this clone with a few counts. The chain recombines TRBV9 with TRBJ2-1, with 7 bases lining up with TRBD2. The length of the CDR3 is 14 residues. The ends lost 4 bases at V and 9 bases at J; junction bases unmatched: 10. The germline gives CDR1 SGDLS, CDR2 YYNGEE. CDR3 residues: CASSPTLAEGEQFF. The DNA for the CDR3 is TGTGCCAGCAGCCCTACCCTAGCGGAGGGTGAGCAGTTCTTC.

This clone was counted between two and nine times. The chain joins TRBV5-1 to TRBJ2-5, with D maybe TRBD1 (6 bases). Germline V gene lookup returns CDR1 SGHRS and CDR2 YFSETQ. V was trimmed by 2 bases and J by 0 bases, leaving 8 bases between them. This CDR3 is 14 amino acids long. CDR3 bases: TGCGCCAGCAGCTTTCAGGGGTACCAAGAGACCCAGTACTTC. Residues: CASSFQGYQETQYF.

This clone was detected a few times. This sequence joins TRBV6-1 and TRBJ1-2; D not certain. There are 12 residues in the CDR3. V was shortened by 1 base and J by 5 bases, with 5 bases between the two germline ends. The V gene's germline CDR1 is MNHNS and CDR2 SASEGT. The CDR3 bases are TGTGCCAGCAGTGAAGTCGGTTATGGCTACACCTTC. It is translated as CASSEVGYGYTF.

The table lists this clone with a few counts. Other DNA sequences in the same sample also yield this CDR3. The chain couples TRBV10-2 to TRBJ1-1; possible D gene TRBD1, 5 bases. Germline loops: CDR1 WSHSY, CDR2 SAAADI. CDR3 size: 14 residues. V gave up 7 bases and J gave up 5 bases, with 17 bases separating them. CDR3 coding DNA: TGCGCCAGCACCCAGATCGCAGGGATAACTGAAGCTTTCTTT. It specifies CASTQIAGITEAFF.

There are a few counts of this clone. This chain joins TRBV9 and TRBJ2-2, with 8 positions matching TRBD2. The length of the CDR3 is 17 residues. Germline CDR1 SGDLS, CDR2 YYNGEE. Trimming took 4 bases from V and 2 from J; bases not matched to a gene: 10. The CDR3 DNA sequence: TGTGCCAGCAGCCCCGCGACCAGCGGGGGAAACACCGGGGAGCTGTTTTTT. This gives the protein CASSPATSGGNTGELFF. The variable domain in full, with the rest retrieved from reference TRBV9 and TRBJ2-2, is DSGVTQTPKHLITATGQRVTLRCSPRSGDLSVYWYQQSLDQGLQFLIQYYNGEERAKGNILERFSAQQFPDLHSELNLSSLELGDSALYFCASSPATSGGNTGELFFGEGSRLTVL.

Only a few counts were recorded for this clone. The chain couples TRBV6-1 to TRBJ1-2, with D uncertain. The germline V gene has CDR1 MNHNS and CDR2 SASEGT. V gave up 7 bases and J gave up 3 bases, with 18 bases separating them. The CDR3 totals 15 residues. CDR3 loop: CASKTGTVVDYGYTF. DNA of the CDR3: TGTGCCAGCAAAACGGGTACGGTAGTTGACTATGGCTACACCTTC.

The rearrangement uses TRBV30 and TRBJ2-7, with D possibly matching TRBD2 (6 bases). The V gene's germline CDR1 is GTSNPN and CDR2 SVGIG (reference sequence). The CDR3 sequence is 14 residues long. Trimming removed 4 bases from V and 2 bases from J, with 15 bases in between. CDR3 protein: CAWKWGDRPYEQYV. The CDR3 bases are TGTGCCTGGAAGTGGGGGGACCGTCCCTACGAGCAGTACGTC.

This clone was detected a few times. The chain has TRBV19 and TRBJ1-4; D is unclear. Trimming took 6 bases from V and 7 from J, leaving 12 bases between them. The CDR3 sequence is 13 residues long. CDR1 and CDR2 (germline): LNHDA, SQIVND (reference sequence). The CDR3 DNA reads as TGTGCCAGTAGCTTCGGCCGGGGTGAAAAACTGTTTTTT. Translation: CASSFGRGEKLFF.

The chain recombines TRBV2 with TRBJ1-2; D is undetermined. V was clipped by 0 bases and J by 5 bases, with 4 bases between them. The CDR3 length is 12 residues. CDR1 is SNHLY and CDR2 is FYNNEI in the germline V gene. The chain's CDR3 is CASSEATYGYTF. The CDR3 DNA reads as TGTGCCAGCAGTGAAGCTACTTATGGCTACACCTTC.

This clone was seen a handful of times. The chain has TRBV11-3 and TRBJ1-4; 8 bases are shared with TRBD1. Germline V gives CDR1 SGHNT, CDR2 YENEEA. The trim removed 5 bases at V and 7 bases at J, leaving 9 bases unmatched. This CDR3 region has 15 residues. In nucleotides, the CDR3 is TGTGCCAGCAGCGGCCGGACAGGGCGTGCTGAAAAACTGTTTTTT. Protein sequence: CASSGRTGRAEKLFF.

This clone was detected a few times. The V call is TRBV10-3, the J call TRBJ2-7; 8 bases agree with TRBD1. The V gene end was trimmed by 5 bases and the J gene end by 7 bases; junction bases not matched to a gene: 4. CDR1 is ENHRY, CDR2 SYGVKD, per germline. The CDR3 runs 12 residues. The CDR3 region is CAISRDRQEQYV. CDR3 nucleotide sequence: TGTGCCATCAGTCGGGACAGGCAAGAGCAGTACGTC.

This clone was found a few times. The chain is built from TRBV2 and TRBJ2-1; D is uncertain. The CDR3 length is 15 residues. Trimming left V 7 bases short and J 2 bases short, with 15 bases between. The V gene's germline CDR1 is SNHLY and CDR2 FYNNEI. Written as DNA, the CDR3 is TGTGCCAGCATTAACCACGAATCTACCTACAATGAGCAGTTCTTC. Its protein is CASINHESTYNEQFF.